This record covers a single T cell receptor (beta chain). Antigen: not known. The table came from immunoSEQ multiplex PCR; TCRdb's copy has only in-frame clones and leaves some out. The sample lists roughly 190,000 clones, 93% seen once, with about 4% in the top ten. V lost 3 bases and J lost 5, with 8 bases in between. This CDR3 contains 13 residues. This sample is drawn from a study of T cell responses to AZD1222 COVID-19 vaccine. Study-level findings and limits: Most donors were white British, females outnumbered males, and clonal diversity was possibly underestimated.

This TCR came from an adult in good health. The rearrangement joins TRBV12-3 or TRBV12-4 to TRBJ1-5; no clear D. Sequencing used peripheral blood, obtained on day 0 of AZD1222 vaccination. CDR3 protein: CASSLGQYQPQHF. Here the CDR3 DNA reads TGTGCCAGCAGTTTGGGCCAGTATCAGCCCCAGCATTTT.